This T cell receptor beta chain was sequenced for a study of T cell responses to AZD1222 COVID-19 vaccine. This CDR3 comprises 13 residues. The germline CDR1 and CDR2 sequences are SGHNT and YENEEA. V lost 3 bases and J lost 5, with 10 bases in between. Clones were sequenced by immunoSEQ multiplex PCR, and TCRdb holds only the in-frame ones, with some missing. The data contain roughly 170,000 clones, around 88% of them singletons. The sample here was peripheral blood, taken on day 0 of AZD1222 vaccination. This sequence joins TRBV11-3 and TRBJ2-5; D ambiguous. The receptor was derived from an adult in good health. The CDR3 protein is CASSLGLTETQYF. The CDR3 coding sequence is TGTGCCAGCAGCTTGGGCCTAACGGAGACCCAGTACTTC. The whole variable domain, remainder taken from reference TRBV11-3 and TRBJ2-5, is EAGVVQSPRYKIIEKKQPVAFWCNPISGHNTLYWYLQNLGQGPELLIRYENEEAVDDSQLPKDRFSAERLKGVDSTLKIQPAELGDSAVYLCASSLGLTETQYFGPGTRLLVL.